This T cell receptor (beta chain) was captured by sequencing in a study of control samples from healthy donors and cancer patients. This CDR3 contains 14 residues. The germline CDR1 and CDR2 sequences are SNHLY and FYNNEI. V lost 7 bases, J lost 3 bases, and 12 bases lay in between. The assay was immunoSEQ multiplex PCR, and TCRdb's table has in-frame clones only and misses some. There are 70,000 or so clones in the sample; approximately 84% occur only once, and roughly 28% lies in the top ten. The sequence came from a man aged 45-60 years in good health. Material for sequencing was blood. The rearrangement uses TRBV2 and TRBJ1-4; possible D gene TRBD1, 6 bases. As DNA, the CDR3 is TGTGCCAGCATAGTGGGGGCGTCTAATGAAAAACTGTTTTTT. It specifies CASIVGASNEKLFF.